The 15 T cell receptor beta chains presented below share a single source sample, sequenced in a study of OX40 agonist ivuxolimab in advanced cancers. Here immunoSEQ multiplex PCR was the method, and the copy in TCRdb shows in-frame clones only, minus some. The sample records roughly 89,000 clones, about 86% being singletons. This material consisted of CD4+ or CD8+ T cells sorted from blood, taken in a trial of the OX40 agonist ivuxolimab. The origin of the receptors is an adult with an advanced solid tumor such as melanoma, head and neck, liver or kidney cancer.

The rearrangement links TRBV21-1 to TRBJ1-1. TRBV21-1 is described as a pseudogene. The CDR3 is made up of 14 amino acids. The CDR3: CASSKSGMNTEAFF. CDR3 nucleotides: TGTGCCAGCAGCAAGAGCGGAATGAACACTGAAGCTTTCTTT.

V and J are TRBV11-3 and TRBJ1-2; no firm D call. Trimming took 5 bases from V and 5 from J, leaving 12 bases between them. Germline values: CDR1 SGHNT, CDR2 YENEEA. The CDR3 loop spans 13 amino acids. The CDR3, as DNA: TGTGCCAGCAGCCATAGGACCAGTTATGGCTACACCTTC. Translation: CASSHRTSYGYTF. The full variable domain, rest sourced from reference TRBV11-3 and TRBJ1-2, is EAGVVQSPRYKIIEKKQPVAFWCNPISGHNTLYWYLQNLGQGPELLIRYENEEAVDDSQLPKDRFSAERLKGVDSTLKIQPAELGDSAVYLCASSHRTSYGYTFGSGTRLTVV.

The V and J genes are TRBV7-6 and TRBJ2-7, with 9 bases matching TRBD2. The CDR3 runs to 15 residues. V lost 1 base, J lost 6 bases, and 7 bases stayed unmatched. The germline CDR1 and CDR2 sequences are SGHVS and FNYEAQ. The CDR3 region is CASSLEAGGRVEQYF. CDR3 in DNA: TGTGCCAGCAGCTTAGAGGCGGGAGGGCGGGTCGAGCAGTACTTC.

The J gene is TRBJ2-5, the V gene TRBV18; no reliable D call. V lost 3 bases and J lost 0, with 8 bases in between. This CDR3 has 14 amino acids. CDR1 is KGHSH and CDR2 is LQKENI in the germline V gene. The CDR3 is CASSPGPHQETQYF. CDR3 DNA sequence: TGTGCCAGCTCACCTGGGCCACACCAAGAGACCCAGTACTTC.

The chain links TRBV6-5 to TRBJ1-1, with D unclear. Trimming stripped 7 bases from V and 0 bases from J, with 9 bases between. The CDR3 length is 13 residues. Germline CDR1 and CDR2: MNHEY and SVGAGI. CDR3 loop: CASKRVLNTEAFF. The CDR3 DNA follows: TGTGCCAGCAAAAGGGTCTTGAACACTGAAGCTTTCTTT.

The V and J genes are TRBV21-1 and TRBJ2-3; the D call TRBD1 from the table was never checked on the DNA. TRBV21-1 is an annotated pseudogene. The CDR3 sequence is 17 residues long. Written as DNA, the CDR3 is TGTGCCAGAAGACACAACCGGGACAGGCCACGCACAGATACGCAGTATTTT. Amino acids: CARRHNRDRPRTDTQYF.

This clone was counted between two and nine times. The chain recombines TRBV19 with TRBJ1-5; weak D call: TRBD1 (5 bases). Germline CDR1 is LNHDA and CDR2 is SQIVND (reference sequence). V dropped 5 bases and J dropped 7 bases, with 18 bases sitting between them. The CDR3 extends over 15 amino acids. CDR3 residues: CASSPGRGRGQPQHF. The CDR3, as DNA: TGTGCCAGTAGTCCGGGACGGGGAAGGGGCCAGCCCCAGCATTTT.

The chain joins TRBV5-1 to TRBJ2-5, with 11 nucleotides matching TRBD2. The DNA matches TRBJ2-7 better at its end, which makes the J call doubtful. The CDR3 length is 16 residues. Germline V gives CDR1 SGHRS, CDR2 YFSETQ. The chain's CDR3 is CASSPGSGGAPREQYF. In DNA, the CDR3 is TGCGCCAGCAGCCCAGGTAGCGGGGGGGCTCCACGCGAGCAGTACTTC.

This sequence joins TRBV18 and TRBJ1-2; a weak D match, TRBD1 (6 bases). Germline CDR1 is KGHSH and CDR2 is LQKENI. There are 17 residues in the CDR3. The V gene lost 3 bases and the J gene lost 0 bases, with 17 bases spanning the gap. This CDR3 is CASSPGLDRFSNYGYTF. CDR3 sequence (DNA): TGTGCCAGCTCACCTGGACTTGACAGGTTCTCTAACTATGGCTACACCTTC.

The chain has TRBV6-1 and TRBJ1-3; no clear D gene. CDR1 is MNHNS and CDR2 is SASEGT in the germline V gene. Trimming stripped 8 bases from V and 2 bases from J, with 7 bases between. CDR3 length: 12 residues. The CDR3 DNA reads as TGTGCCAGCCGTCTGACTGGAAACACCATATATTTT. Protein: CASRLTGNTIYF.

This chain uses TRBV6-1 with TRBJ1-1; 7 bases are a match to TRBD1. This CDR3 contains 14 residues. The germline V gene has CDR1 MNHNS and CDR2 SASEGT. Unmatched junction bases numbered 7, after V lost 4 bases and J lost 5 bases. The CDR3 nucleotides read TGTGCCAGCAGTGGGACAGGCCTTTGGACTGAAGCTTTCTTT. This encodes CASSGTGLWTEAFF.

The chain joins TRBV10-3 to TRBJ2-1; 12 bases are a match to TRBD2. CDR3 size: 16 residues. Per germline, CDR1 ENHRY and CDR2 SYGVKD. V gave up 5 bases and J gave up 8 bases; unmatched junction bases: 10. CDR3 nucleotides: TGTGCCATCAGTTCGACTAGCGGGAGTGGCGGGGATGAGCAGTTCTTC. Protein sequence: CAISSTSGSGGDEQFF.

The chain combines TRBV7-9 with TRBJ1-3; D is undetermined. This CDR3 contains 14 residues. CDR1 and CDR2 from the germline V gene are SEHNR and FQNEAQ (reference sequence). The V end lost 5 bases, the J end lost 1 base, and 9 bases lay between the germline ends. The CDR3 bases are TGTGCCAGCAGCCTTAGTGCGTCTGGAAACACCATATATTTT. Protein sequence: CASSLSASGNTIYF.

The chain recombines TRBV2 with TRBJ1-4; D gene uncertain. Trimming cost V 7 bases and J 3 bases, with 12 bases left between them. CDR3 length: 14 residues. Germline-derived CDR1 and CDR2 are SNHLY and FYNNEI. The CDR3 DNA is TGTGCCAGCAAGGACGGCGCGGCTAATGAAAAACTGTTTTTT. Encoded protein: CASKDGAANEKLFF.

Comments on this clone: Relative to the germline gene, one junction end is altered; a read error may explain this. The CDR3, as DNA: TGTGCCACCAGTCCCCAGGGTAACACTGAAGCTTTCTTT. It encodes CATSPQGNTEAFF. V and J are TRBV10-3 and TRBJ1-1; weak D call: TRBD1 (5 bases). This CDR3 spans 13 amino acids. Germline V gives CDR1 ENHRY, CDR2 SYGVKD.